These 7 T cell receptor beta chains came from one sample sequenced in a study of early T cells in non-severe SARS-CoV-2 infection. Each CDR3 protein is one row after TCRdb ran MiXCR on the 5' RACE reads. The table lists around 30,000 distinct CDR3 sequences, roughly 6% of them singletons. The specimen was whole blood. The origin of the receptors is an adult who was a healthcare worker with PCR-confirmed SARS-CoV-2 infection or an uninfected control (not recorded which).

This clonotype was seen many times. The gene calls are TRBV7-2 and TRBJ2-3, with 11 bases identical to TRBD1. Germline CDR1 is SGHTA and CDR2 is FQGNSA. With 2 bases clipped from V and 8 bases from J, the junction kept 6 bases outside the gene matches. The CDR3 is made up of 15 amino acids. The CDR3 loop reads CASSLKAGQGVTQYF. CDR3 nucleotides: TGTGCCAGCAGCTTAAAGGCGGGACAGGGGGTTACGCAGTATTTT.

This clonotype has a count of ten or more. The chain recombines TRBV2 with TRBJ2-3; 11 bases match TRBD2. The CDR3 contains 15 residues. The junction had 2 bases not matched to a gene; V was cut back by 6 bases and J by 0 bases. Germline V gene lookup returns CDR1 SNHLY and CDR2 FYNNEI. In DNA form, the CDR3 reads TGTGCCAGCAGCGGGACTAGCGGTAGCACAGATACGCAGTATTTT. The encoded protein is CASSGTSGSTDTQYF.

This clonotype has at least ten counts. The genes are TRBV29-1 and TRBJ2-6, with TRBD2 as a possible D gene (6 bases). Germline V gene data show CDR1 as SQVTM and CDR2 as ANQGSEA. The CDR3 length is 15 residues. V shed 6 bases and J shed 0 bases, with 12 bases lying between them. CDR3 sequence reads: CSVETGGSGANVLTF. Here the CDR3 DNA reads TGCAGCGTAGAAACCGGGGGCTCTGGGGCCAACGTCCTGACTTTC.

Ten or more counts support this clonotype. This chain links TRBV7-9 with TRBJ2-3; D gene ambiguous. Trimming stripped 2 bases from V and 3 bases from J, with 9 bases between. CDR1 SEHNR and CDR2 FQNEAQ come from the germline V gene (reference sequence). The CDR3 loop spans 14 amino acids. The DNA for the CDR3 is TGTGCCAGCAGCTTAACCACAGATACAGATACGCAGTATTTT. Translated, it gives CASSLTTDTDTQYF. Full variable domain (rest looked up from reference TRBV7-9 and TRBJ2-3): DTGVSQNPRHKITKRGQNVTFRCDPISEHNRLYWYRQTLGQGPEFLTYFQNEAQLEKSRLLSDRFSAERPKGSFSTLEIQRTEQGDSAMYLCASSLTTDTDTQYFGPGTRLTVL.

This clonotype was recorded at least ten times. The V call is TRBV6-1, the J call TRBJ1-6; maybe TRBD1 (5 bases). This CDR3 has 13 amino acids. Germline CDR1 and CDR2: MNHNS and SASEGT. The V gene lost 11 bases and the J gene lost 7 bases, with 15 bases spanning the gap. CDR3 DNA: TGTGCCTCCTACAGGTTGGGGAATTCACCCCTCCACTTT. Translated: CASYRLGNSPLHF.

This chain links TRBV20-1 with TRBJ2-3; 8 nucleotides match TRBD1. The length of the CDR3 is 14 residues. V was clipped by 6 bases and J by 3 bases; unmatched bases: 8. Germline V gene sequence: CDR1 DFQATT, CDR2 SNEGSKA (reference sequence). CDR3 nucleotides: TGCAGTGCACCCAGACAGGGGAGAACAGATACGCAGTATTTT. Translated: CSAPRQGRTDTQYF.

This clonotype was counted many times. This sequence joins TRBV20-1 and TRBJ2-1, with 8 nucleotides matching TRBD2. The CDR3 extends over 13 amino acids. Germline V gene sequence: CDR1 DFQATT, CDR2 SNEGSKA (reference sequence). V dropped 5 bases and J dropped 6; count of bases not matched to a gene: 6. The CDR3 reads CSASSGTSNEQFF. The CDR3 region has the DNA TGCAGTGCTTCAAGTGGGACTAGCAATGAGCAGTTCTTC.